A selection of T cell receptor beta chains follows, all from one sample in a study of shared clonotypes between healthy human individuals. Sequenced by immunoSEQ multiplex PCR; TCRdb stores in-frame clones only, minus some. The sample holds about a million clones; approximately 68% are singletons and the top ten take approximately 1.5%. Material: memory CD4+ T cells sorted from blood. The receptors here all came from a man aged 18 to 29 in good health. Both conserved end residues are part of each CDR3. D genes are given only for firm matches. Size is omitted from some rows. Given values are once, few, many or a class for expanded clones.

15	few	TRBJ1-6	.	TRBV30	CAWTVQDRNNSPLHF	TGTGCCTGGACGGTGCAGGACAGAAATAATTCACCCCTCCACTTT
15	.	TRBJ1-1	.	TRBV6-1	CASSELEGKNTEAFF	TGTGCCAGCAGTGAACTAGAAGGAAAGAACACTGAAGCTTTCTTT
16	.	TRBJ2-5	TRBD2	TRBV19	CASSPLAGAFQETQYF	TGTGCCAGTAGCCCTCTAGCGGGAGCTTTCCAAGAGACCCAGTACTTC
15	.	TRBJ1-6	.	TRBV5-1	CASKGGAEDNSPLHF	TGCGCCAGCAAGGGGGGCGCCGAGGACAATTCACCCCTCCACTTT
15	once	TRBJ2-3	.	TRBV12-5	CASGRGEQGADTQYF	TGTGCTAGTGGGCGCGGGGAACAGGGCGCAGATACGCAGTATTTT
14	once	TRBJ2-3	TRBD2	TRBV27	CASSERGGTDTQYF	TGTGCCAGCAGTGAGCGGGGGGGCACAGATACGCAGTATTTT
14	.	TRBJ2-3	.	TRBV10-2	CASSEGQSTDTQYF	TGCGCCAGCAGTGAGGGACAGAGCACAGATACGCAGTATTTT
13	.	TRBJ1-1	TRBD1	TRBV13	CASSEGANTEAFF	TGTGCCAGCAGCGAGGGGGCGAACACTGAAGCTTTCTTT
18	many	TRBJ2-1	TRBD2	TRBV2	CASSDRASGARTTNEQFF	TGTGCCAGCAGTGACAGGGCTAGCGGAGCTAGGACAACCAATGAGCAGTTCTTC
15	few	TRBJ1-1	.	TRBV5-1	CASSLSSWGNTEAFF	TGCGCCAGCAGCTTGTCGAGTTGGGGGAACACTGAAGCTTTCTTT
14	.	TRBJ2-3	.	TRBV19	CASSLNRATDTQYF	TGTGCCAGTAGTCTCAATAGGGCGACAGATACGCAGTATTTT
14	.	TRBJ2-7	.	TRBV15	CATSDRTKPYEQYF	TGTGCCACCAGCGACAGGACGAAGCCTTACGAGCAGTACTTC
10	.	TRBJ1-4	.	TRBV10-1	CASRKGQLFF	TGCGCCAGCAGGAAAGGGCAACTGTTTTTT
17	.	TRBJ1-1	TRBD1	TRBV5-1	CASSLAGTGQKNTEAFF	TGCGCCAGCAGCTTGGCCGGGACAGGTCAAAAGAACACTGAAGCTTTCTTT
15	.	TRBJ1-6	TRBD1	TRBV4-1	CASRSRDSNNSPLHF	TGCGCCAGCAGGAGCCGGGACAGTAACAATTCACCCCTCCACTTT
14	.	TRBJ1-1	.	TRBV2	CASKFQQAASEAFF	TGTGCCAGCAAATTTCAACAGGCGGCTTCAGAAGCTTTCTTT
16	.	TRBJ2-7	TRBD2	TRBV9	CASSVAGTSGIYEQYF	TGTGCCAGCAGCGTAGCCGGGACTAGCGGGATATACGAGCAGTACTTC
15	.	TRBJ2-7	TRBD2	TRBV2	CASSRDYPSSYEQYF	TGTGCCAGCAGTCGGGACTACCCGAGCTCCTACGAGCAGTACTTC
14	.	TRBJ2-3	.	TRBV4-1	CASSRGVKSDTQYF	TGCGCCAGCAGCCGTGGGGTGAAGTCAGATACGCAGTATTTT
15	many	TRBJ2-5	TRBD2	TRBV27	CASRLAGGGRETQYF	TGTGCCAGCAGACTAGCGGGAGGGGGTAGGGAGACCCAGTACTTC
16	.	TRBJ2-7	.	TRBV10-1	CASRVLVAPPPYEQYF	TGCGCCAGCAGGGTCTTGGTAGCGCCGCCCCCCTACGAGCAGTACTTC